What follows are 27 T cell receptor beta chains derived from one specimen sequenced in a study of human T cells and chemical hapten exposure. Time point: pre-sensitization, week 0. Documented treatment: therapeutic diphenylcyclopropenone sensitization with weekly scalp DPC. TCRdb reprocessed the RACE reads via MiXCR and lists one record per CDR3 protein. Among some 300,000 distinct CDR3 sequences listed, approximately 5% were seen once. The material sequenced was whole blood, taken in connection with sensitization to the hapten diphenylcyclopropenone (DPC). Receptors were obtained from a woman younger than 30 with alopecia areata. Some clones in this sample may be carry-over from other donors' samples.

This chain joins TRBV7-2 and TRBJ2-7, with D unresolved. Germline lookup yields CDR1 SGHTA and CDR2 FQGNSA. V shed 2 bases and J shed 0 bases, with 14 bases lying between them. This CDR3 contains 16 residues. Written as DNA, the CDR3 is TGTGCCAGCAGCTTAACCCCCCCCGGTTACTCCTACGAGCAGTACTTC. Encoded protein: CASSLTPPGYSYEQYF.

This clonotype was recorded at least ten times. The gene calls are TRBV3-1 and TRBJ2-3, with TRBD2 identical over 7 bases. Trimming at V came to 4 bases and at J to 6 bases, leaving 13 bases not matched to a gene. This CDR3 has 16 amino acids. Germline V lookup: CDR1 LGHDT, CDR2 YNNKEL (reference sequence). The CDR3 is CASSPRVSGRSDTQYF. The CDR3 nucleotides read TGTGCCAGCAGCCCGAGGGTTAGCGGGCGGTCCGATACGCAGTATTTT.

There are a few counts of this clonotype. DNA of the CDR3: TGTGCCAGCAGCCCCGCCGGGGGCTATAGCAATCAGCCCCAGCATTTT. Protein sequence: CASSPAGGYSNQPQHF. The rearrangement uses TRBV27 and TRBJ1-5; possibly TRBD1 for D (6 bases). Looked up from germline, CDR1 is MNHEY and CDR2 is SMNVEV (reference sequence). The V end was cut by 6 bases, the J end by 0 bases, with 15 bases between. The CDR3 length is 16 residues.

This clonotype was seen only a few times. CDR3 amino acids: CASSFSREMGNYGYTF. The CDR3 DNA sequence: TGTGCCAGCAGTTTTTCCCGGGAAATGGGAAACTATGGCTACACCTTC. The rearrangement links TRBV12-3 or TRBV12-4 to TRBJ1-2; D is undetermined. Trimming cost V 3 bases and J 2 bases, with 16 bases left between them. The CDR3 is made up of 16 amino acids.

The chain has TRBV6-5 and TRBJ1-2; 8 positions match TRBD1. In germline, CDR1 is MNHEY, CDR2 SVGAGI. This CDR3 has 16 amino acids. Trimming took 6 bases from V and 9 from J; bases not matched to a gene: 18. CDR3 loop: CASRSTGGGGYQSYTF. The CDR3 DNA follows: TGTGCCAGCAGGTCCACAGGGGGGGGTGGATATCAGAGCTACACCTTC.

This clonotype was seen a handful of times. This chain links TRBV18 with TRBJ2-3; 7 bases line up with TRBD2. This CDR3 is 18 amino acids long. V was clipped by 6 bases and J by 0 bases; unmatched bases: 15. Germline values: CDR1 KGHSH, CDR2 LQKENI. CDR3 residues: CASSPEGLAETSTDTQYF. DNA of the CDR3: TGTGCCAGCTCCCCGGAGGGGCTAGCGGAGACTAGCACAGATACGCAGTATTTT.

The sample holds many counts of this clonotype. The V gene is TRBV6-2 or TRBV6-3, the J gene TRBJ1-1, with D maybe TRBD1 (5 bases). CDR3 length equals 16 residues. Per germline, CDR1 MNHEY and CDR2 SVGEGT. The germline V and J ends were trimmed by 0 bases and 3 bases, with 14 bases remaining between them. The CDR3 nucleotides read TGTGCCAGCAGTTACTCCAGAAGGGGCGGGCACACTGAAGCTTTCTTT. Translating gives CASSYSRRGGHTEAFF.

This clonotype has a handful of counts. The chain couples TRBV6-2 or TRBV6-3 to TRBJ2-5; unclear D gene. The CDR3 has 14 residues. The germline V gene encodes CDR1 MNHEY and CDR2 SVGEGT. V was cut by 2 bases and J by 0 bases, with 7 bases left in between. The CDR3 DNA sequence: TGTGCCAGCAGTTACAGGCTGTACCAAGAGACCCAGTACTTC. This gives the protein CASSYRLYQETQYF.

This clonotype was seen a handful of times. The chain couples TRBV24-1 to TRBJ2-1, with 8 bases lining up with TRBD2. This CDR3 is 18 amino acids long. Trimming took 3 bases from V and 4 from J; bases not matched to a gene: 13. In germline, CDR1 is KGHDR, CDR2 SFDVKD. The CDR3 sequence: CATSDPSWSGGGYNEQFF. The CDR3 DNA follows: TGTGCCACCAGTGATCCGAGTTGGAGCGGGGGCGGTTACAATGAGCAGTTCTTC.

This clonotype was detected a few times. The V call is TRBV11-2, the J call TRBJ2-5; no firm D call. Trimming cost V 1 base and J 4 bases, with 7 bases left between them. The germline CDR1 and CDR2 sequences are SGHAT and FQNNGV. This CDR3 region has 13 residues. The CDR3 DNA is TGTGCCAGCAGCTTAGGAGTTTTAGAGACCCAGTACTTC. This gives the protein CASSLGVLETQYF.

This clonotype was seen a few times. This CDR3 reads CASSFGREPQHF. CDR3 sequence (DNA): TGTGCCAGCAGTTTTGGGCGGGAGCCCCAGCATTTT. The chain employs TRBV12-3 or TRBV12-4 and TRBJ1-5; D not certain. This CDR3 is built from 12 residues. Trimming cost V 3 bases and J 8 bases, with 8 bases left between them.

V usage is TRBV9 and J usage is TRBJ2-7; D remains unclear. Germline CDR1 is SGDLS and CDR2 is YYNGEE. CDR3 length: 16 amino acids. Trimming removed 4 bases from V and 0 bases from J, with 17 bases in between. The CDR3 coding sequence is TGTGCCAGCAGCCCCACACAGTTCTCAAGCTCCTACGAGCAGTACTTC. Amino acid sequence: CASSPTQFSSSYEQYF.

This clonotype was observed at least ten times. V and J are TRBV6-5 and TRBJ1-1, with TRBD1 identical over 10 bases. V gave up 2 bases and J gave up 6 bases; unmatched junction bases: 9. This CDR3 is built from 16 residues. The germline V gene encodes CDR1 MNHEY and CDR2 SVGAGI. This chain's CDR3 is CASSYGTGDGSSEAFF. For the CDR3, the DNA is TGTGCCAGCAGTTACGGGACAGGGGATGGGTCGTCTGAAGCTTTCTTT.

In this sample, this clonotype turned up many times. The chain employs TRBV6-1 and TRBJ1-3; the D is unclear. CDR1 is MNHNS, CDR2 SASEGT, per germline. V dropped 4 bases and J dropped 1 base, with 2 bases sitting between them. This CDR3 has 12 amino acids. The CDR3 region has the DNA TGTGCCAGCAGTGCGTCTGGAAACACCATATATTTT. Translation: CASSASGNTIYF.

J is TRBJ1-1 and V is TRBV14; possibly TRBD1 for D (6 bases). The CDR3 consists of 14 residues. Germline CDR1 and CDR2: SGHDN and FVKESK. Trimming took 2 bases from V and 4 from J, leaving 11 bases between them. CDR3 DNA sequence: TGTGCCAGCAGCCAACTCGTAGGGGGCACTGAAGCTTTCTTT. Its translation is CASSQLVGGTEAFF.

V usage is TRBV28 and J usage is TRBJ2-2; D is unclear. V was shortened by 7 bases and J by 5 bases, with 11 bases between the two germline ends. Germline V gene lookup returns CDR1 MDHEN and CDR2 SYDVKM. This CDR3 is built from 13 residues. The CDR3 nucleotides are TGTGCCAGCACCCCATCCGGAACCGGGGAGCTGTTTTTT. Encoded protein: CASTPSGTGELFF. Complete variable domain (other parts from reference TRBV28 and TRBJ2-2): DVKVTQSSRYLVKRTGEKVFLECVQDMDHENMFWYRQDPGLGLRLIYFSYDVKMKEKGDIPEGYSVSREKKERFSLILESASTNQTSMYLCASTPSGTGELFFGEGSRLTVL.

This clonotype appeared many times. The V call is TRBV2, the J call TRBJ2-7; 9 bases line up with TRBD1. This CDR3 is built from 13 residues. The junction had 8 bases not matched to a gene; V was cut back by 7 bases and J by 7 bases. Germline V gene sequence: CDR1 SNHLY, CDR2 FYNNEI. Here the CDR3 DNA reads TGTGCCAGCACGGGACAGGGTTTACGGGAGCAGTACTTC. Its translation is CASTGQGLREQYF. The entire variable domain, with the rest obtained from reference TRBV2 and TRBJ2-7, is as follows: EPEVTQTPSHQVTQMGQEVILRCVPISNHLYFYWYRQILGQKVEFLVSFYNNEISEKSEIFDDQFSVERPDGSNFTLKIRSTKLEDSAMYFCASTGQGLREQYFGPGTRLTVT.

This chain joins TRBV5-1 and TRBJ1-5; no firm D call. V lost 4 bases and J 9 bases, leaving 17 bases between the germline ends. The CDR3 length is 14 residues. Per the germline V gene, CDR1 is SGHRS and CDR2 is YFSETQ. CDR3 sequence: CASSPGPAEGPQHF. The CDR3 DNA reads as TGCGCCAGCAGCCCTGGCCCCGCCGAAGGGCCCCAGCATTTT.

There are a few counts of this clonotype. This chain joins TRBV12-3 or TRBV12-4 and TRBJ2-3; D ambiguous. The CDR3 is 14 amino acids. The V end was cut by 5 bases, the J end by 0 bases, with 9 bases between. The chain's CDR3 is CASSPSFSTDTQYF. Written as DNA, the CDR3 is TGTGCCAGCAGTCCGTCATTTAGCACAGATACGCAGTATTTT.

The sample holds a few counts of this clonotype. The chain uses TRBV29-1 and TRBJ2-7, with TRBD1 matching over 7 bases. CDR1 and CDR2 (germline): SQVTM, ANQGSEA. This CDR3 spans 15 amino acids. Unmatched junction bases numbered 10, after V lost 1 base and J lost 4 bases. This CDR3 reads CSVEATGNWGYEQYF. CDR3 DNA: TGCAGCGTTGAAGCGACAGGGAACTGGGGTTACGAGCAGTACTTC.

This clonotype has at least ten counts. V and J are TRBV6-5 and TRBJ1-1; D is undetermined. V was clipped by 4 bases and J by 8 bases, with 17 bases between them. Germline V gene sequence: CDR1 MNHEY, CDR2 SVGAGI. The CDR3 totals 14 residues. The CDR3, as DNA: TGTGCCAGCAGTTTCAGCAGAAAATCCCTCGAAGCTTTCTTT. Translating gives CASSFSRKSLEAFF.

This rearrangement joins TRBV29-1 to TRBJ2-4; D gene unclear. Trimming stripped 6 bases from V and 3 bases from J, with 3 bases between. Germline V CDR1 and CDR2: SQVTM, ANQGSEA. The CDR3 has 10 residues. Here the CDR3 reads CSVIKNIQYF. The CDR3 DNA reads TGCAGCGTCATCAAAAACATTCAGTACTTC.

This clonotype was detected only a few times. This chain joins TRBV20-1 and TRBJ1-1, with a weak D call TRBD1 (5 bases). Germline assignment: CDR1 DFQATT and CDR2 SNEGSKA (reference sequence). Trimming left V 3 bases short and J 3 bases short, with 14 bases between. The CDR3 sequence is 14 residues long. The chain's CDR3 is CSASSGRGDTEAFF. CDR3 in DNA: TGCAGTGCTAGTTCGGGGAGAGGGGACACTGAAGCTTTCTTT.

This clonotype was recorded many times. The gene calls are TRBV20-1 and TRBJ2-7, with a possible D match to TRBD1 (5 bases). The CDR3 has 14 residues. V was clipped by 0 bases and J by 2 bases, with 11 bases between them. Per germline, CDR1 DFQATT and CDR2 SNEGSKA (reference sequence). The CDR3 nucleotides are TGCAGTGCTAGAGATGGGGCCAGACCCTACGAGCAGTACTTC. It yields the protein CSARDGARPYEQYF.

This clonotype was seen at least ten times. The V and J genes are TRBV6-5 and TRBJ1-1, with D maybe TRBD1 (6 bases). The CDR3 loop spans 14 amino acids. Trimming took off 6 bases at V and 0 bases at J, with 11 bases between the two ends. The germline gives CDR1 MNHEY, CDR2 SVGAGI. Here the CDR3 DNA reads TGTGCCAGCAGCCAACGACAGGTGAACACTGAAGCTTTCTTT. It codes for CASSQRQVNTEAFF.

In its sample, this clonotype was seen a few times. J is TRBJ1-2 and V is TRBV18, with TRBD1 matching over 8 bases. The CDR3 totals 14 residues. V lost 4 bases and J lost 3; bases outside the gene matches: 4. CDR1 and CDR2 from the germline V gene are KGHSH and LQKENI. The CDR3: CASSLDREHYGYTF. CDR3 DNA: TGTGCCAGCTCACTGGACAGGGAACACTATGGCTACACCTTC.

There are many counts of this clonotype. The chain uses TRBV29-1 and TRBJ2-5; 10 nucleotides align to TRBD1. The CDR3 has 12 amino acids. Germline CDR1 reads SQVTM; CDR2 reads ANQGSEA. The J segment lost 5 bases and the V segment lost 6 bases, leaving 3 bases of the junction unmatched. Written as DNA, the CDR3 is TGCAGCGTGACAGGGGGCGCGGAGACCCAGTACTTC. Protein product: CSVTGGAETQYF.